This T cell receptor (beta chain) is from a study of blood T cell repertoires in COVID-19. Study information: Sample material is recorded as cDNA or gDNA derived from T cells, B-cell-depleted T cells, or PBMCs.

In the source study's methods: By means of reference gene primer amplification, nucleated cell counts were estimated. The data were produced by immunoSEQ multiplex PCR, yet TCRdb's version contains in-frame clones alone and is incomplete. V and J calls and clone size come straight from that table; D and trimming were deduced from the DNA. Here the sample spans 80,000 to 95,000 clones, about 77% being singletons. The table lists this clone with a few counts. Germline V lookup: CDR1 ENHRY, CDR2 SYGVKD. V shed 2 bases, J shed 8 bases, and the junction held 8 bases outside the gene matches. This CDR3 is 16 amino acids long.

V gene TRBV10-3 combines with J gene TRBJ1-4, with 10 bases aligning to TRBD1. The clonotype originates from a woman at least 80 years old with acute or convalescent COVID-19. What was sequenced was peripheral blood. The chain's CDR3 is CAISEKRDRGTEKLFF. CDR3 DNA: TGTGCCATCAGTGAGAAGCGGGACAGGGGCACCGAAAAACTGTTTTTT.